This T cell receptor (beta chain) is from a study of cytomegalovirus exposure and HLA in healthy donors (dated by TCRdb to between 2016 and 2019). About the full investigation: According to a later analysis, the 120 or so validation repertoires were produced on the same platform as the roughly 700 repertoires of the first cohort. The study aimed to test whether signatures of past pathogen exposure could be identified by cataloging public T cell receptors. Along with the roughly 700-subject first cohort, a separate validation cohort of over a hundred different subjects was used. To predict cytomegalovirus infection status, the study brought together high-throughput TCR immunosequencing, statistical association of individual TCRs with disease status, and machine learning.

Its CDR3 holds 16 amino acids, cysteine through phenylalanine. Solely the CDR3 DNA is kept, with 48 bases framed from the first base. The germline V gene provides CDR1 MGHRA and CDR2 YSYEKL. Trimming costs V 1 base and J 2 bases, and their ends lie 12 bases apart. The donors belonged to the validation cohort of under 150 subjects, which was separate from the roughly 680-subject first cohort. General study outcomes and caveats: Three of the identified cytomegalovirus-associated TCR beta chains were confirmed in vitro to be specific for cytomegalovirus antigens. The classifier was reported to diagnose cytomegalovirus status with high specificity and sensitivity in both the original and validation cohorts. The authors suggested that the approach could potentially be extended to other disease states and immunological phenotypes. In a later analysis, TCRs clustered in the first cohort were found to also tend to co-occur in the roughly 120 validation repertoires, with 90% to 95% of cluster scores above 0. Most TCR sequences were observed very rarely across donors, whereas some public TCRs were present in many individuals. All 120 or so repertoires were used to score co-occurrence in the validation cohort in a later analysis, because that analysis had no HLA typing for the cohort. The study listed 150 to 200 TCR beta chains as associated with cytomegalovirus.

A remark on this clone: Its specific antigen is unknown. Per-nucleotide qualities are absent, and no much larger clonotype sits a single base away.

Libraries were constructed by the immunoSEQ multiplex PCR assay. On the study's bioinformatics: A statistical classification framework was built to diagnose cytomegalovirus status from the catalog of TCR beta chain sequences. The immuneACCESS repertoire file appears here via TCRdb, limited to in-frame rearrangements. These files lack a portion of the clones; in checked studies, under half of the deficit traces to unresolved V genes, and the cause of the others is not known. V, J and clone size derive from that table, while D and trimming were established from the DNA sequence. The table for this sample lists about 98,000 clones; roughly 85% of them were counted only once. The top ten clones comprise 3.9% of the sample.

Sequencing input: PBMCs. This receptor chain uses TRBV4-1 and TRBJ2-1; matching of 6 bases hints at TRBD1 as the D gene. The sequence was obtained from a woman under 40 in good health and CMV-seronegative. The CDR3: CASSQAGTPPYNEQFF. At the DNA level, the sequence is TGCGCCAGCAGCCAAGCCGGGACACCGCCCTACAATGAGCAGTTCTTC.